The 8 T cell receptor beta chains below come from one sample, sequenced in a study of T cells in Graves' hyperthyroidism and ophthalmopathy. RNA transcripts served as the template for amplifying TCR beta CDR3 regions. Primed by the HTBI set, a first-round RT-PCR was run on the TCR CDR3. MiXCR, run by TCRdb on the multiplex PCR reads, gives a single entry per CDR3 protein. The sample has 550,000 to 700,000 distinct CDR3 sequences, roughly 15% seen once. Input material: blood. The receptors here all came from a woman aged 35 to 49 with Graves' ophthalmopathy.

This clonotype was found many times. V is TRBV25-1 and J is TRBJ2-7, with 7 bases matching TRBD2. CDR3 length equals 14 residues. CDR1 is MGHDK, CDR2 SYGVNS, per germline. Unmatched junction bases numbered 11, after V lost 5 bases and J lost 7 bases. CDR3 bases: TGTGCCAGCAGTCATCTGGGGGGGATGGAGGAGCAGTACTTC. This sequence encodes CASSHLGGMEEQYF.

The V call is TRBV29-1, the J call TRBJ1-3; D is unclear. CDR3 size: 14 residues. CDR1 and CDR2 (germline): SQVTM, ANQGSEA. V was shortened by 1 base and J by 0 bases, with 7 bases between the two germline ends. Written as DNA, the CDR3 is TGCAGCGTTGAAGTCGTGGACTCTGGAAACACCATATATTTT. Its protein is CSVEVVDSGNTIYF.

This clonotype was picked up many times. The CDR3 nucleotides read TGTGCCAGCAGCCAAGGGATGGGAAAAGAGACCCAGTACTTC. It yields the protein CASSQGMGKETQYF. The chain uses TRBV6-1 and TRBJ2-5; D remains unclear. The CDR3 contains 14 residues. Trimming removed 6 bases from V and 3 bases from J, with 14 bases in between. Per germline, CDR1 MNHNS and CDR2 SASEGT.

The chain employs TRBV12-3 or TRBV12-4 and TRBJ1-2; perhaps TRBD1 as D (5 bases). Trimming removed 6 bases from V and 5 bases from J, with 16 bases in between. The length of the CDR3 is 14 residues. For the CDR3, the DNA is TGTGCCAGCAGCAAAACTGGGGGTAGATATGGCTACACCTTC. Translation: CASSKTGGRYGYTF.

The V gene is TRBV4-2, the J gene TRBJ2-7, with TRBD1 as a possible D gene (5 bases). Trimming took off 1 base at V and 0 bases at J, with 10 bases between the two ends. This CDR3 is built from 15 residues. Germline CDR1 is LGHNA and CDR2 is YNFKEQ. The CDR3 loop reads CASSQGQTTSYEQYF. In nucleotides, the CDR3 is TGTGCCAGCAGCCAAGGACAGACAACCTCCTACGAGCAGTACTTC.

J is TRBJ1-6 and V is TRBV28; tentatively, D is TRBD1 (5 bases). Germline assignment: CDR1 MDHEN and CDR2 SYDVKM. The CDR3 runs to 16 residues. Trimming removed 6 bases from V and 0 bases from J, with 12 bases in between. This CDR3 reads CASRWDGSSYNSPLHF. DNA of the CDR3: TGTGCCAGCAGATGGGACGGGAGCTCCTATAATTCACCCCTCCACTTT.

In this sample, this clonotype turned up many times. The V gene is TRBV6-2 or TRBV6-3, the J gene TRBJ2-2; TRBD2 aligns across 12 bases. Germline CDR1 MNHEY, CDR2 SVGEGT. J gave up 6 bases and V 2 bases, and 10 bases lay outside the gene matches. The CDR3 loop spans 18 amino acids. DNA of the CDR3: TGTGCCAGCAGTTACATGGCTAGCGGGAGGGCCCGACCCGGGGAGCTGTTTTTT. It encodes CASSYMASGRARPGELFF.

This clonotype was found many times. The chain couples TRBV12-3 or TRBV12-4 to TRBJ2-7, with TRBD2 matching over 9 bases. After removal of 4 bases from V and 0 bases from J, the junction contained 7 bases not matched to a gene. The CDR3 runs to 16 residues. The CDR3 nucleotides read TGTGCCAGCAGTTCTTCACTAGCGGGTAGCTCCTACGAGCAGTACTTC. It encodes CASSSSLAGSSYEQYF.